These 9 T cell receptor beta chains were all obtained from the same sample, sequenced in a study of CD8 T cells in Susac syndrome. Random hexamers were used to reverse transcribe the RNA input (about 0.45 to 1 ug). TCRdb redid the calling of the immunoSEQ multiplex PCR reads with MiXCR, one entry per CDR3 protein. The sample yields roughly 120,000 distinct CDR3 sequences, 90% to 95% seen once. The sample was CD8+ T cells from PBMCs. The receptor set was obtained from a human donor with multiple sclerosis.

This clonotype was detected once. The rearrangement uses TRBV13 and TRBJ1-6; 7 nucleotides align to TRBD1. The CDR3 has 14 amino acids. V gave up 3 bases and J gave up 10 bases; unmatched junction bases: 6. Germline V gives CDR1 PRHDT, CDR2 FYEKMQ (reference sequence). The CDR3 DNA sequence: TGTGCCAGCAGCTTCCGGGACAGTTACTCACCCCTCCACTTT. The encoded protein is CASSFRDSYSPLHF.

J is TRBJ1-2 and V is TRBV3-1, with a tentative D call TRBD1 (6 bases). The CDR3 runs to 13 residues. CDR1 and CDR2 (germline): LGHDT, YNNKEL (reference sequence). V was clipped by 3 bases and J by 4 bases, with 9 bases between them. CDR3 in DNA: TGTGCCAGCAGCCATCGGGGGGCCTATGGCTACACCTTC. This codes for CASSHRGAYGYTF. The full variable domain, rest sourced from reference TRBV3-1 and TRBJ1-2, is DTAVSQTPKYLVTQMGNDKSIKCEQNLGHDTMYWYKQDSKKFLKIMFSYNNKELIINETVPNRFSPKSPDKAHLNLHINSLELGDSAVYFCASSHRGAYGYTFGSGTRLTVV.

The J gene is TRBJ1-1, the V gene TRBV11-3; no clear D. V was pared by 5 bases and J by 3 bases, with 7 bases between. The CDR3 length is 12 residues. CDR1 and CDR2 (germline): SGHNT, YENEEA. The CDR3 coding sequence is TGTGCCAGCAGCCTGCGAGACACTGAAGCTTTCTTT. Protein: CASSLRDTEAFF. Looking up the rest from reference TRBV11-3 and TRBJ1-1 gives the full variable domain: EAGVVQSPRYKIIEKKQPVAFWCNPISGHNTLYWYLQNLGQGPELLIRYENEEAVDDSQLPKDRFSAERLKGVDSTLKIQPAELGDSAVYLCASSLRDTEAFFGQGTRLTVV.

The rearrangement links TRBV5-1 to TRBJ2-3, with 8 bases lining up with TRBD1. Germline CDR1 is SGHRS and CDR2 is YFSETQ. With V trimmed by 3 bases and J by 2 bases, 8 bases remained unmatched. The CDR3 sequence is 16 residues long. The CDR3 sequence: CASSSPRQGNTDTQYF. The DNA of the CDR3 is TGCGCCAGCAGCTCTCCGCGACAGGGGAACACAGATACGCAGTATTTT.

This chain uses TRBV28 with TRBJ2-7; D is possibly TRBD1 or TRBD2 (5 bases each). Trimming took 2 bases from V and 11 from J, leaving 22 bases between them. The CDR3 loop spans 15 amino acids. Germline assignment: CDR1 MDHEN and CDR2 SYDVKM. CDR3 in amino acids: CASSLMGTASPWKYF. CDR3 nucleotides: TGTGCCAGCAGTTTAATGGGGACGGCCTCTCCTTGGAAGTACTTC.

The V call is TRBV30, the J call TRBJ2-3, with 8 bases fitting TRBD2. CDR1 is GTSNPN, CDR2 SVGIG, per germline (reference sequence). CDR3 size: 15 residues. V lost 0 bases and J lost 0; bases outside the gene matches: 2. CDR3 nucleotides: TGTGCCTGGAGTGTAACGGGAGGGAGCACAGATACGCAGTATTTT. Translation gives CAWSVTGGSTDTQYF.

This chain connects TRBV9 to TRBJ2-1; 9 bases map to TRBD2. Trimming took 0 bases from V and 7 from J; bases not matched to a gene: 5. The CDR3 consists of 15 residues. Germline CDR1 and CDR2: SGDLS and YYNGEE. The CDR3 here is CASSVGSGSLNEQFF. The CDR3 DNA reads TGTGCCAGCAGCGTAGGTAGCGGGAGCCTAAATGAGCAGTTCTTC. The full variable domain, in which reference TRBV9 and TRBJ2-1 provide the parts outside the CDR3, is DSGVTQTPKHLITATGQRVTLRCSPRSGDLSVYWYQQSLDQGLQFLIQYYNGEERAKGNILERFSAQQFPDLHSELNLSSLELGDSALYFCASSVGSGSLNEQFFGPGTRLTVL.

This chain uses TRBV12-3 or TRBV12-4 with TRBJ1-2, with 7 bases lining up with TRBD1. Germline trimming cut 5 bases from V and 8 bases from J; bases unmatched to any gene: 14. The CDR3 has 15 residues. The CDR3 nucleotides read TGTGCCAGCAGTACGAACAGGGGCATCTTGAGGGGCTACACCTTC. This encodes CASSTNRGILRGYTF.

The chain employs TRBV7-9 and TRBJ1-3; D is perhaps TRBD1 (5 bases). Trimming removed 3 bases from V and 0 bases from J, with 18 bases in between. This CDR3 is built from 18 residues. Germline V gene lookup returns CDR1 SEHNR and CDR2 FQNEAQ (reference sequence). The CDR3 is CASSFILQGGLSGNTIYF. The CDR3 nucleotides read TGTGCCAGCAGCTTTATACTCCAGGGTGGACTCTCTGGAAACACCATATATTTT. Full variable domain (rest looked up from reference TRBV7-9 and TRBJ1-3): DTGVSQNPRHKITKRGQNVTFRCDPISEHNRLYWYRQTLGQGPEFLTYFQNEAQLEKSRLLSDRFSAERPKGSFSTLEIQRTEQGDSAMYLCASSFILQGGLSGNTIYFGEGSWLTVV.